The 25 T cell receptor beta chains presented below share a single source sample, sequenced in a study of blood T cell repertoires in COVID-19. Here immunoSEQ multiplex PCR was the method, and the copy in TCRdb shows in-frame clones only, minus some. The data contain some 110,000 clones, 76% of them singletons. The sample taken for sequencing was peripheral blood. These receptors all come from a man older than 75 with COVID-19, enrolled during active disease.

V usage is TRBV12-3 or TRBV12-4 and J usage is TRBJ2-4; the D is unclear. This CDR3 contains 11 residues. V gave up 5 bases and J gave up 6 bases, with 5 bases separating them. CDR3 DNA: TGTGCCAGCAGTGGAGCAAACATTCAGTACTTC. As protein: CASSGANIQYF.

The chain is built from TRBV6-6 and TRBJ2-3; 13 bases map to TRBD2. The CDR3 runs 17 residues. V dropped 5 bases and J dropped 3; count of bases not matched to a gene: 8. The germline V gene encodes CDR1 MNHNY and CDR2 SVGAGI (reference sequence). Here the CDR3 reads CASSRLTSGRETDTQYF. The CDR3 coding sequence is TGTGCCAGCAGTCGACTTACTAGCGGGAGGGAGACAGATACGCAGTATTTT.

This clone came up once. This sequence joins TRBV19 and TRBJ1-1; 9 bases align to TRBD1. Germline CDR1 is LNHDA and CDR2 is SQIVND (reference sequence). There are 14 residues in the CDR3. V dropped 4 bases and J dropped 6; count of bases not matched to a gene: 6. This CDR3 is CASSTGQGSPEAFF. In nucleotides, the CDR3 is TGTGCCAGTAGTACAGGACAGGGGTCCCCTGAAGCTTTCTTT.

This clone came up once. The V and J genes are TRBV5-1 and TRBJ1-1; D unresolved. The CDR3 runs to 14 residues. V lost 2 bases and J 4 bases, leaving 12 bases between the germline ends. The V gene's germline CDR1 is SGHRS and CDR2 YFSETQ. CDR3 region: CASSFGAAGTEAFF. In DNA form, the CDR3 reads TGCGCCAGCAGCTTTGGCGCGGCGGGCACTGAAGCTTTCTTT.

This clone occurred once. V gene TRBV3-1 (or the pseudogene TRBV3-2) combines with J gene TRBJ2-1; D perhaps matches TRBD2 (5 bases). Germline lookup yields CDR1 LGHDT and CDR2 YNNKEL (reference sequence). V lost 1 base to trimming and J lost 1 base, with 23 bases between them. The CDR3 covers 20 residues. CDR3 coding DNA: TGTGCCAGCAGCCAAGTCCCACTCCTAGCTGTCGGGCCATCCTACAATGAGCAGTTCTTC. Translation gives CASSQVPLLAVGPSYNEQFF.

This clone was seen only once. The chain uses TRBV5-1 and TRBJ2-5; 12 nucleotides match TRBD1. The germline V gene has CDR1 SGHRS and CDR2 YFSETQ. The J segment lost 0 bases and the V segment lost 3 bases, leaving 3 bases of the junction unmatched. This CDR3 spans 16 amino acids. The CDR3, as DNA: TGCGCCAGCAGCTCCGGGACAGGGGGCTACCAAGAGACCCAGTACTTC. Translating gives CASSSGTGGYQETQYF.

V usage is TRBV9 and J usage is TRBJ1-2; 9 bases match TRBD1. This CDR3 has 17 amino acids. Looked up from germline, CDR1 is SGDLS and CDR2 is YYNGEE. V was pared by 3 bases and J by 8 bases, with 17 bases of the junction left unmatched. The CDR3: CASSALFTGGAEGGYTF. DNA for the CDR3: TGTGCCAGCAGCGCGCTTTTTACAGGGGGCGCAGAGGGAGGCTACACCTTC.

The chain is built from TRBV5-1 and TRBJ1-3; no reliable D call. This CDR3 spans 14 amino acids. V lost 1 base and J 4 bases, leaving 9 bases between the germline ends. Germline assignment: CDR1 SGHRS and CDR2 YFSETQ. CDR3 DNA sequence: TGCGCCAGCAGCTTGCTGGGCCTCGGAAACACCATATATTTT. Its translation is CASSLLGLGNTIYF. Full variable domain (outside the CDR3, taken from reference TRBV5-1 and TRBJ1-3): KAGVTQTPRYLIKTRGQQVTLSCSPISGHRSVSWYQQTPGQGLQFLFEYFSETQRNKGNFPGRFSGRQFSNSRSEMNVSTLELGDSALYLCASSLLGLGNTIYFGEGSWLTVV.

The genes are TRBV18 and TRBJ2-2, with 8 bases matching TRBD1. V dropped 4 bases and J dropped 1; count of bases not matched to a gene: 2. Germline CDR1 and CDR2: KGHSH and LQKENI. The CDR3 spans 15 residues. Here the CDR3 DNA reads TGTGCCAGCTCACGCGGGACAGGGAACACCGGGGAGCTGTTTTTT. Translation: CASSRGTGNTGELFF. Supplemented by reference TRBV18 and TRBJ2-2, the full variable domain reads NAGVMQNPRHLVRRRGQEARLRCSPMKGHSHVYWYRQLPEEGLKFMVYLQKENIIDESGMPKERFSAEFPKEGPSILRIQQVVRGDSAAYFCASSRGTGNTGELFFGEGSRLTVL.

V usage is TRBV4-1 and J usage is TRBJ1-6; D ambiguous. Deletions cut 0 bases from V and 9 bases from J, with 12 bases between. Germline V CDR1 and CDR2: MGHRA, YSYEKL. The CDR3 spans 15 residues. The DNA for the CDR3 is TGCGCCAGCAGCCAAGAGGCCCTTTCTTTTTCACCCCTCCACTTT. It codes for CASSQEALSFSPLHF.

This rearrangement joins TRBV28 to TRBJ2-7; TRBD2 matches at 9 bases. The CDR3 is 17 residues long. The ends lost 4 bases at V and 4 bases at J; junction bases unmatched: 14. Looked up from germline, CDR1 is MDHEN and CDR2 is SYDVKM. CDR3 sequence (DNA): TGTGCCAGCAGTTCTCCCTGGCGATTAGCGGGAGCGTACGAGCAGTACTTC. Translating gives CASSSPWRLAGAYEQYF.

The CDR3 region has the DNA TGTGCCAGCAGACCTGTAGCGGACCAAGAGACCCAGTACTTC. The encoded protein is CASRPVADQETQYF. V and J are TRBV6-2 or TRBV6-3 and TRBJ2-5; D perhaps matches TRBD2 (6 bases). Germline CDR1 and CDR2: MNHEY and SVGEGT. V was pared by 6 bases and J by 0 bases, with 11 bases between. This CDR3 has 14 amino acids.

The rearrangement links TRBV10-3 to TRBJ1-6, with D possibly TRBD1 on 5 matching bases. Germline V gene lookup returns CDR1 ENHRY and CDR2 SYGVKD. There are 13 residues in the CDR3. Trimming took 3 bases from V and 10 from J, leaving 10 bases between them. In nucleotides, the CDR3 is TGTGCCATCAGTGACGGCAGGGAATCACCCCTCCACTTT. Translation gives CAISDGRESPLHF.

V usage is TRBV18 and J usage is TRBJ2-3, with D unclear. This CDR3 spans 16 amino acids. V lost 3 bases and J lost 1, with 14 bases in between. Germline V lookup: CDR1 KGHSH, CDR2 LQKENI. The CDR3 nucleotides are TGTGCCAGCTCACCGATTGTAACTTCTCGCACAGATACGCAGTATTTT. It is translated as CASSPIVTSRTDTQYF.

The chain joins TRBV2 to TRBJ2-7, with 12 bases that match TRBD2. CDR1 and CDR2 from the germline V gene are SNHLY and FYNNEI. After removal of 6 bases from V and 4 bases from J, the junction contained 1 base not matched to a gene. The CDR3 has 13 residues. In DNA, the CDR3 is TGTGCCAGCAGAACTAGCGGGAGGTACGAGCAGTACTTC. Protein: CASRTSGRYEQYF.

This clone was detected ten times or more. The V and J genes are TRBV5-6 and TRBJ2-3; 7 bases fit TRBD2. J lost 3 bases, V lost 2 bases, and 12 bases had no gene match. Germline V gene sequence: CDR1 SGHDT, CDR2 YYEEEE. This CDR3 is 17 amino acids long. The CDR3 coding sequence is TGTGCCAGCAGCTTCTTCGCGGGGGAGGGGAAAACAGATACGCAGTATTTT. Amino acid sequence: CASSFFAGEGKTDTQYF. Variable domain in full (rest from reference TRBV5-6 and TRBJ2-3): DAGVTQSPTHLIKTRGQQVTLRCSPKSGHDTVSWYQQALGQGPQFIFQYYEEEERQRGNFPDRFSGHQFPNYSSELNVNALLLGDSALYLCASSFFAGEGKTDTQYFGPGTRLTVL.

The CDR3: CASSPRARDNYNEQFF. The CDR3 coding sequence is TGTGCCAGCAGCCCCCGGGCCCGGGACAACTACAATGAGCAGTTCTTC. The chain couples TRBV9 to TRBJ2-1, with D possibly being TRBD1 (6 bases). The CDR3 is 16 amino acids. CDR1 and CDR2 (germline): SGDLS, YYNGEE. The V end lost 4 bases, the J end lost 3 bases, and 17 bases lay between the germline ends.

This chain joins TRBV29-1 and TRBJ2-1, with 9 bases that match TRBD2. Germline V gene lookup returns CDR1 SQVTM and CDR2 ANQGSEA. V shed 0 bases and J 3 bases; nucleotides not matched to a gene: 9. The CDR3 loop spans 17 amino acids. This CDR3 reads CSVEDGVAGANYNEQFF. In DNA, the CDR3 is TGCAGCGTTGAAGATGGGGTAGCGGGAGCAAACTACAATGAGCAGTTCTTC.

The chain uses TRBV7-2 and TRBJ2-3, with TRBD2 identical over 8 bases. The V segment lost 5 bases and the J segment 1 base; nucleotides outside the gene matches: 11. From germline, CDR1 is SGHTA and CDR2 FQGNSA. This CDR3 is 17 amino acids long. In nucleotides, the CDR3 is TGTGCCAGCAGCCAGGAGCGGGGGCCGGGGGGCACAGATACGCAGTATTTT. Its protein is CASSQERGPGGTDTQYF.

In DNA, the CDR3 is TGTGCCAGCACCCCCCTGCGGCTAGGGAGGTCCAAAAACATTCAGTACTTC. Residues: CASTPLRLGRSKNIQYF. The gene calls are TRBV28 and TRBJ2-4; D perhaps matches TRBD2 (6 bases). From germline, CDR1 is MDHEN and CDR2 SYDVKM. V lost 7 bases and J lost 2, with 21 bases in between. The length of the CDR3 is 17 residues.

The V and J genes are TRBV10-3 and TRBJ1-6; 8 positions match TRBD1. Germline values: CDR1 ENHRY, CDR2 SYGVKD. Trimming cost V 10 bases and J 4 bases; bases outside gene matches: 9. The CDR3 covers 15 residues. The DNA of the CDR3 is TGTGCCACCACCCCCGACAGGGGATATAATTCACCCCTCCACTTT. It translates to CATTPDRGYNSPLHF.

The V call is TRBV30, the J call TRBJ1-5; 8 positions match TRBD1. Germline assignment: CDR1 GTSNPN and CDR2 SVGIG (reference sequence). The CDR3 spans 14 residues. After removal of 2 bases from V and 6 bases from J, the junction contained 6 bases not matched to a gene. CDR3 nucleotide sequence: TGTGCCTGGAGTATCTCGGACAGGGCTCAGCCCCAGCATTTT. Residues: CAWSISDRAQPQHF. The whole variable domain, remainder taken from reference TRBV30 and TRBJ1-5, is SQTIHQWPATLVQPVGSPLSLECTVEGTSNPNLYWYRQAAGRGLQLLFYSVGIGQISSEVPQNLSASRPQDRQFILSSKKLLLSDSGFYLCAWSISDRAQPQHFGDGTRLSIL.

V gene TRBV6-4 combines with J gene TRBJ2-1, with 8 bases matching TRBD2. Germline trimming cut 0 bases from V and 8 bases from J; bases unmatched to any gene: 9. In germline, CDR1 is MRHNA, CDR2 SNTAGT. The CDR3 has 16 amino acids. In nucleotides, the CDR3 is TGTGCCAGCAGTGACTCGACCAGCGGGAGTCCCCATGAGCAGTTCTTC. This encodes CASSDSTSGSPHEQFF.

CDR3 nucleotide sequence: TGCGCCAGCAGCTTGGGGGCGGGAGCGGAGGAGACCCAGTACTTC. Protein product: CASSLGAGAEETQYF. The chain carries TRBV5-1 and TRBJ2-5, with TRBD2 identical over 7 bases. The CDR3 contains 15 residues. Germline V gene lookup returns CDR1 SGHRS and CDR2 YFSETQ. Trimming took 0 bases from V and 5 from J; bases not matched to a gene: 7.

This clone was seen a handful of times. This chain's CDR3 is CASSLDRGRVETQYF. The CDR3 nucleotides are TGTGCCAGCAGCTTGGACAGGGGGCGGGTGGAGACCCAGTACTTC. This chain links TRBV5-8 with TRBJ2-5; 9 bases map to TRBD1. CDR1 and CDR2 from the germline V gene are SGHTS and YDEGEE. Losses at the gene ends were 0 bases for V and 5 bases for J; bases not matched to a gene: 5. The CDR3 has 15 amino acids. Based on the CDR3 plus reference TRBV5-8 and TRBJ2-5, the full variable domain is EAGVTQSPTHLIKTRGQQATLRCSPISGHTSVYWYQQALGLGLQFLLWYDEGEERNRGNFPPRFSGRQFPNYSSELNVNALELEDSALYLCASSLDRGRVETQYFGPGTRLLVL.